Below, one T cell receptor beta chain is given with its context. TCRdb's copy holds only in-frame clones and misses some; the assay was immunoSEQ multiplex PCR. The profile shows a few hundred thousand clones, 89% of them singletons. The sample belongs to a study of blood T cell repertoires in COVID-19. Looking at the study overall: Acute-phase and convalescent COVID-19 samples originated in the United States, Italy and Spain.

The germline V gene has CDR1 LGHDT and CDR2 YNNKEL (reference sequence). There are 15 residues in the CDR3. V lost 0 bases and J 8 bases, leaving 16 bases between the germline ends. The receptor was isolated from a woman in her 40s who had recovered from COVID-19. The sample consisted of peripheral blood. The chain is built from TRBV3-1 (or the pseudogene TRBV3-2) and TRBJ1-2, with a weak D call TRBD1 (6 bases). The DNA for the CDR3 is TGTGCCAGCAGCCAAGATTACGGACAGCTTAGCGGCTACACCTTC. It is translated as CASSQDYGQLSGYTF.